The source of this T cell receptor beta chain is a study of molecular identifiers for immune sequencing clone quantification. Regarding the study as a whole: Jurkat TCR RNA spiked in from one cell could reportedly be detected among some 980,000 naive cells.

Previously described methods and listed TCR primers produced bulk TCR libraries. MiXCR, run by TCRdb on the PCR reads, gives a single entry per CDR3 protein. Of about 630,000 distinct CDR3 sequences in the sample, less than 30% are singletons; the top ten hold approximately 0.75%. Concerning this clonotype: Its specificity is unknown.

Material: naive CD8+ T cells from blood, with Jurkat cell RNA spiked in. Subset in this sample: FACS-sorted CD8+CD4-CCR7+CD45RA+ naive T cells. This TCR derives from a human donor in good health. Some libraries in this study had Jurkat cell RNA spiked in.

DNA of the CDR3: TGTGCCAGCAGTTACGGGTGGGAGAACTACGAGCAGTACTTC. It specifies CASSYGWENYEQYF. The chain is built from TRBV6-5 and TRBJ2-7, with a weak D call TRBD2 (5 bases). Germline CDR1 MNHEY, CDR2 SVGAGI. Trimming cost V 2 bases and J 3 bases, with 11 bases left between them. The CDR3 contains 14 residues.